These 3 T cell receptor beta chains were all obtained from the same sample, sequenced in a study of T and B cells in COVID-19 patients. TRB rearrangements were amplified by multiplex PCR with BIOMED2 TRB-A/B primers. Using its own MiXCR run on the multiplex PCR reads, TCRdb lists one record per CDR3 protein. The profile shows 3,000 to 4,000 distinct CDR3 sequences, 20% to 25% of them singletons. From blood, 250-500 ng of genomic DNA served as TRB template. Sample: blood. The receptor source for this set is a human donor with active COVID-19.

By share, this clonotype ranks as medium-sized (0.01 to 0.1%). The gene calls are TRBV18 and TRBJ1-3; 8 bases are shared with TRBD1. The CDR3 extends over 16 amino acids. Germline CDR1 KGHSH, CDR2 LQKENI. Trimming cost V 2 bases and J 4 bases; bases outside gene matches: 7. The CDR3 DNA is TGTGCCAGCTCACCAGAAAGACAGGGGCCAGGAAACACCATATATTTT. Translation gives CASSPERQGPGNTIYF.

This clonotype is termed medium-sized (0.01 to 0.1%). The rearrangement joins TRBV6-2 or TRBV6-3 to TRBJ1-3; D is undetermined. Trimming removed 6 bases at V and 4 bases at J, with 13 bases between. Germline loops: CDR1 MNHEY, CDR2 SVGEGT. The CDR3 is 14 amino acids. The DNA for the CDR3 is TGTGCCAGCAGATTGGACGTGAGAGGAAACACCATATATTTT. Its protein is CASRLDVRGNTIYF.

This clonotype was counted a few times. The chain couples TRBV19 to TRBJ2-1; TRBD2 matches 13 bases. V lost 6 bases and J lost 8; bases outside the gene matches: 4. The CDR3 is made up of 14 amino acids. Germline values: CDR1 LNHDA, CDR2 SQIVND (reference sequence). CDR3: CASRLAGGPHEQFF. In nucleotides, the CDR3 is TGTGCCAGTAGACTAGCGGGGGGGCCGCATGAGCAGTTCTTC.